The clone carrying this T cell receptor (beta chain) was observed a handful of times. The data are from a study of blood T cell repertoires in COVID-19. In the study overall: Researchers got acute and convalescent COVID-19 samples from the United States, Italy and Spain. From T cells, B-cell-depleted T cells, or PBMCs came the material, which was cDNA or gDNA.

Per the study methods: Quantification of nucleated cells was approximated via reference gene primer amplification. Generated by immunoSEQ multiplex PCR, the TCRdb table keeps only in-frame clones and is missing some. Clonal size and the V and J genes are those of that table, whereas D and trimming came from the DNA. This table holds about 200,000 clones, roughly four fifths found once. Seattle researchers signed up patients amid active infection and tracked them longitudinally. CDR1 and CDR2 from the germline V gene are SNHLY and FYNNEI. CDR3 length equals 13 residues. V shed 4 bases and J shed 5 bases, with 9 bases lying between them.

The gene calls are TRBV2 and TRBJ1-5; possible D gene TRBD1, 5 bases. Sequenced material: peripheral blood. The source is an elderly woman with COVID-19, enrolled during active disease. The CDR3, as DNA: TGTGCCAGCAGTGTTTCAGGGTATCAGCCCCAGCATTTT. Its translation is CASSVSGYQPQHF.